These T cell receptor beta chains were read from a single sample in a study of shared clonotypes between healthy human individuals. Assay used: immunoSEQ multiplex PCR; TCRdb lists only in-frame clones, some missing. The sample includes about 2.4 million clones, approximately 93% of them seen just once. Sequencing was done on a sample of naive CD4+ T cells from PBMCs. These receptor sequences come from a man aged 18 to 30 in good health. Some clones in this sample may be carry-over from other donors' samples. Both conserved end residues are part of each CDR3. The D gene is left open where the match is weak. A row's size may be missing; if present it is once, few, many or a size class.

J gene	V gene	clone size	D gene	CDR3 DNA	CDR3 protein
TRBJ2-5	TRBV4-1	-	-	TGCGCCAGCAGTTCCCTAGGGGCACTGGCGGAGACCCAGTACTTC	CASSSLGALAETQYF
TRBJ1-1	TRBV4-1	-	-	TGCGCCAGCAGCCATCGGGCCCGTACGGGGCGGAACACTGAAGCTTTCTTT	CASSHRARTGRNTEAFF
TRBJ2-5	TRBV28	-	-	TGTGCCAGCAGTCGGGGCAGAGAGGTGACCCAGTACTTC	CASSRGREVTQYF
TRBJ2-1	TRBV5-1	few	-	TGCGCCAGCAGCTTGCAAGGGGGGCCCGGCTCCTACAATGAGCAGTTCTTC	CASSLQGGPGSYNEQFF
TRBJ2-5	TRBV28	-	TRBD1	TGTGCCAGCAGTCCCGGGACAGGGAGGATGGAGACCCAGTACTTC	CASSPGTGRMETQYF
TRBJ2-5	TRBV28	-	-	-	CASSFLERARETQYF
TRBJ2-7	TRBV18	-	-	TGTGCCAGCTCAGACTCAAGGGGCGCCCGCGAGCAGTACTTC	CASSDSRGAREQYF
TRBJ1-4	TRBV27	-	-	TGTGCCAGCAGTTTAATGTCGCCAGTTGGGGAAAAACTGTTTTTT	CASSLMSPVGEKLFF
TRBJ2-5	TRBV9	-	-	TGTGCCAGCAGCGGATTCGACCAAGAGACCCAGTACTTC	CASSGFDQETQYF
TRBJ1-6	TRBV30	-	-	TGTGCCTGGACGGGGGGTATCTCCTATAATTCACCCCTCCACTTT	CAWTGGISYNSPLHF
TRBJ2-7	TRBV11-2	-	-	TGTGCCAGCAGCTTAGAAAGGGTCTCCTCCTACGAGCAGTACTTC	CASSLERVSSYEQYF
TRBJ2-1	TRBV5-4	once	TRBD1	TGTGCCAGCAGCTTGGGGGGACAGGTCAATGAGCAGTTCTTC	CASSLGGQVNEQFF
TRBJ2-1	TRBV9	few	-	TGTGCCAGCAGCGTAGGCGTAGGGCACTACAATGAGCAGTTCTTC	CASSVGVGHYNEQFF
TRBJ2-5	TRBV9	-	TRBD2	TGTGCCAGCAGCGGATCTCAACTAGCGGGAGAGACCCAGTACTTC	CASSGSQLAGETQYF
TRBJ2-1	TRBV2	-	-	TGTGCCAGCAGTGATTTGGGCGATGAGCAGTTCTTC	CASSDLGDEQFF
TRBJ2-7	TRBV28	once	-	TGTGCCAGCAGCCAAGAGCCCTACGAGCAGTACTTC	CASSQEPYEQYF
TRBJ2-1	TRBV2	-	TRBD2	TGTGCCAGCAGTGAATGGCGGGAGTTGGTGAATGAGCAGTTCTTC	CASSEWRELVNEQFF
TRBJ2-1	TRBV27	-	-	TGTGCCAGCAGTGCACAGGGTGGGGGAAACAATGAGCAGTTCTTC	CASSAQGGGNNEQFF
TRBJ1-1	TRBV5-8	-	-	TGTGCCAGCAGCTTGGACATGATGAACACTGAAGCTTTCTTT	CASSLDMMNTEAFF
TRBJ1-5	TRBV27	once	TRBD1	TGTGCCAGCAGTATTGGGACAGGGGTAGGTCAGCCCCAGCATTTT	CASSIGTGVGQPQHF
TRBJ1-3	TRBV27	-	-	TGTGCCAGCAGCCGGGGTTTTTCTGGAAACACCATATATTTT	CASSRGFSGNTIYF
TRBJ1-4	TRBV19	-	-	TGTGCCAGTAGGGGGAACAGGTTTAATGAAAAACTGTTTTTT	CASRGNRFNEKLFF
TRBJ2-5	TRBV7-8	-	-	TGTGCCAGCAGATCAAGTTGGGCAGGGCAAGAGACCCAGTACTTC	CASRSSWAGQETQYF
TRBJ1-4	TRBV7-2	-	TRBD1	TGTGCCAGCAGCTTAACCCGGGACAGGGGGCGCATGGATGAAAAACTGTTTTTT	CASSLTRDRGRMDEKLFF
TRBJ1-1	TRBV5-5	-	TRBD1	TGTGCCAGCAGCTTCACCGGGACAGGGCCCGCTGAAGCTTTCTTT	CASSFTGTGPAEAFF
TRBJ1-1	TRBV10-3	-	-	TGTGCCATCAGTGAAAAGACAGGGAACACTGAAGCTTTCTTT	CAISEKTGNTEAFF
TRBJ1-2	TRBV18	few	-	TGTGCCAGCTCAGTAACCGGGACATACTATGGCTACACCTTC	CASSVTGTYYGYTF
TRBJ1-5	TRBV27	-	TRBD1	TGTGCCAGCAGTCCCTGGGACAGGGTGAGCAATCAGCCCCAGCATTTT	CASSPWDRVSNQPQHF
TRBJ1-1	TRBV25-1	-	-	TGTGCCAGCAGTAGGGGCACTGAAGCTTTCTTT	CASSRGTEAFF
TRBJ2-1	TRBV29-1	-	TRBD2	TGCAGCGTTGAAGAAAGCGGGAGGAGCTCCTACAATGAGCAGTTCTTC	CSVEESGRSSYNEQFF
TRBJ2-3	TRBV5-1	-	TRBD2	TGCGCCAGCAGCGCCGGGACTAGCGGGAGCACAGATACGCAGTATTTT	CASSAGTSGSTDTQYF
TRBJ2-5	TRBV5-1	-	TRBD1	TGCGCCAGCTCATCTATGGGACAGGGATTAGAGACCCAGTACTTC	CASSSMGQGLETQYF
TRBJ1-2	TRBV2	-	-	TGTGCCAGCAGGGTGGGCTATGGCTACACCTTC	CASRVGYGYTF
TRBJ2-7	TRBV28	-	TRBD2	TGTGCCAGCAGTTTGGGAGGGATCACCTACGAGCAGTACTTC	CASSLGGITYEQYF
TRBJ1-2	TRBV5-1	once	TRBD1	TGCGCCAGCAGCCCCGGGACAGATGGCTACACCTTC	CASSPGTDGYTF
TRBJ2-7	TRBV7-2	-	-	TGTGCCAGCAGCTTAGGGACAGCGCACCCAGTGGGGTACTTC	CASSLGTAHPVGYF
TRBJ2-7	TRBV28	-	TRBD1	TGTGCCAGCAGTTTCGGTTCTGGACAGGGGGCGGAGTACGAGCAGTACTTC	CASSFGSGQGAEYEQYF
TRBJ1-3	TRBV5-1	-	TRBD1	TGCGCCAGCAGCTTGGACAGGGGGAGCTCTGGAAACACCATATATTTT	CASSLDRGSSGNTIYF
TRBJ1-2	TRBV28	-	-	TGTGCCAGCAGCCCTCAAACTTCGACCGAGGTTAAACTTCGACCGAGACTCGGATATGGCTACACCTTC	CASSPQTSTEVKLRPRLGYGYTF
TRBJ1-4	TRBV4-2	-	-	TGTGCCAGCAGCCCGTCTCGACGCAATGAAAAACTGTTTTTT	CASSPSRRNEKLFF
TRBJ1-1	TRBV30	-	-	TGTGCCTGGAGTGTACTTGTGGGAAGGGGGAACACTGAAGCTTTCTTT	CAWSVLVGRGNTEAFF
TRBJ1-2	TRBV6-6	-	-	TGTGCCAGCAGTTACTCCGGCCAAGGGTATGGCTACACCTTC	CASSYSGQGYGYTF
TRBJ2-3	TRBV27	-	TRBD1	TGTGCCAGCAGCCATGCTGGGACAGGGGGCGCAGATACGCAGTATTTT	CASSHAGTGGADTQYF
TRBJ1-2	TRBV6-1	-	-	TGTGCCAGCAGTCGTGCGGGGTACGACTATGGCTACACCTTC	CASSRAGYDYGYTF
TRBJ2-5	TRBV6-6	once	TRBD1	TGTGCCAGCAGCTACGGACAGGGCCAAGAGACCCAGTACTTC	CASSYGQGQETQYF
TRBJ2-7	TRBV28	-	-	TGTGCCAGCAGTCTTCCTTTGGTGGGCAGGGCAACGGGGAGCTCCTACGAGCAGTACTTC	CASSLPLVGRATGSSYEQYF
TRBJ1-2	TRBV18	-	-	TGTGCCAGCTCAACGAGAGGACAGTCTCTGACCAACTATGGCTACACCTTC	CASSTRGQSLTNYGYTF
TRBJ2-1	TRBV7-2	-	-	TGTGCCAGCAGCTTAGATTGGGGGGCAGGTGGAGAGCAGTTCTTC	CASSLDWGAGGEQFF
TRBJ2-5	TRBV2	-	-	TGTGCCAGCAGTGTCCTGGACGGGCATCAAGAGACCCAGTACTTC	CASSVLDGHQETQYF
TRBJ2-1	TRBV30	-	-	TGTGCCTGGAGTAGGAATAGTCGCTACAATGAGCAGTTCTTC	CAWSRNSRYNEQFF
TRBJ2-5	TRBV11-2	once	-	TGTGCCAGCAGCCCGGGTGGAGGAGAGACCCAGTACTTC	CASSPGGGETQYF
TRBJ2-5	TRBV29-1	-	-	TGCAGCGTTCGCCGGGCCCCCTTTGAAGAGACCCAGTACTTC	CSVRRAPFEETQYF
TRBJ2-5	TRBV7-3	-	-	TGTGCCAGCAGCTTAATCCCTGGCAGTCAAGAGACCCAGTACTTC	CASSLIPGSQETQYF
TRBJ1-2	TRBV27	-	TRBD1	TGTGCCAGCAGTCGTGACAGGGACTTTGGCTACACCTTC	CASSRDRDFGYTF